Detailed here is one TCR beta chain. Data came from immunoSEQ multiplex PCR; TCRdb stores just in-frame clones and leaves some out. Among 82,000 or so clones listed, 94% were seen once. The sample belongs to a study of control samples from healthy donors and cancer patients. V dropped 5 bases and J dropped 0 bases, with 17 bases sitting between them. Germline loops: CDR1 ENHRY, CDR2 SYGVKD. This CDR3 spans 17 amino acids. Sequencing was carried out using blood. The V and J genes are TRBV10-3 and TRBJ1-5, with D perhaps matching TRBD1 (6 bases). The receptor was isolated from a woman in her late teens or twenties in good health. The CDR3 DNA sequence: TGTGCCATCAGTCGACAGGTCTTCCGAAATAGCAATCAGCCCCAGCATTTT. Protein sequence: CAISRQVFRNSNQPQHF.